These 5 T cell receptor beta chains were sequenced from one sample in a study of beta chain features in type 1 diabetes. Expressed TCRB transcripts got sequenced, as all isolated RNA was reverse transcribed. TCRdb keeps only in-frame clones here, not all; method: immunoSEQ multiplex PCR. This sample yields 200,000 to 250,000 clones, of which 25% to 30% are seen a single time; under 5% belongs to the top ten. Sequencing was done on a sample of central memory CD4+ T cells from blood. Receptors were obtained from a man between 25 and 39 years old in good health.

V is TRBV7-9 and J is TRBJ2-5, with a possible D match to TRBD2 (6 bases). CDR1 and CDR2 from the germline V gene are SEHNR and FQNEAQ (reference sequence). Trimming took 8 bases from V and 4 from J, leaving 20 bases between them. This CDR3 region has 15 residues. In nucleotides, the CDR3 is TGTGCCAGCTCAGTGGCGGAGGGGAGAGGAGAGACCCAGTACTTC. Translated: CASSVAEGRGETQYF.

V and J are TRBV19 and TRBJ2-3; D perhaps matches TRBD2 (7 bases). The CDR3 runs to 15 residues. CDR1 and CDR2 (germline): LNHDA, SQIVND (reference sequence). The germline V and J ends were trimmed by 7 bases and 5 bases, with 19 bases remaining between them. The CDR3 sequence is CASKRGGGRIDTQYF. The CDR3, as DNA: TGTGCCAGTAAGAGAGGGGGGGGCCGGATAGATACGCAGTATTTT.

The rearrangement uses TRBV5-1 and TRBJ2-3, with 14 bases fitting TRBD2. With 3 bases clipped from V and 6 bases from J, the junction kept 6 bases outside the gene matches. This CDR3 has 16 residues. Per the germline V gene, CDR1 is SGHRS and CDR2 is YFSETQ. CDR3 bases: TGCGCCAGCAGCTCCGGGACTAGCGGGAGAACCGATACGCAGTATTTT. Its protein is CASSSGTSGRTDTQYF.

This chain links TRBV9 with TRBJ2-7, with 9 bases that match TRBD2. The CDR3 runs 15 residues. Trimming removed 0 bases from V and 3 bases from J; junction bases left unmatched: 4. CDR1 is SGDLS, CDR2 YYNGEE, per germline. For the CDR3, the DNA is TGTGCCAGCAGCGTAGGTCCTAGCGGGAACTACGAGCAGTACTTC. This gives the protein CASSVGPSGNYEQYF.

The CDR3: CASSRIGLAFSYNEQFF. In nucleotides, the CDR3 is TGTGCCAGTAGTCGCATCGGACTAGCTTTTTCCTACAATGAGCAGTTCTTC. The chain has TRBV19 and TRBJ2-1, with 8 positions matching TRBD2. Germline CDR1 reads LNHDA; CDR2 reads SQIVND (reference sequence). The V gene end was trimmed by 5 bases and the J gene end by 1 base; junction bases not matched to a gene: 10. The CDR3 has 17 amino acids.